This is a list of T cell receptor beta chains from one sample in a study of blood T cells in healthy people across ages. Via MiXCR, TCRdb re-called the 5' RACE reads, giving one row per CDR3 protein. The sample gives roughly 800,000 distinct CDR3 sequences, under 30% of which show up once; around 3% is in the top ten. The same sample was also used in a study of T cells of mothers and their children.

Sequencing was carried out using blood. The source of these receptors is a boy between 10 and 17 years old in good health. CDR3s include the opening cysteine and the closing phenylalanine or tryptophan. D genes are given only for firm matches. Size tells how often a clone was seen (once, few, many) or the class of an expanded clone, and some rows leave it out.

V gene,D gene,clone size,J gene,CDR3 DNA,CDR3 protein
TRBV5-4,-,once,TRBJ1-2,TGTGCCAGCAGCTTGAAGGGCCCGGGGGGCTACACCTTC,CASSLKGPGGYTF
TRBV15,-,-,TRBJ2-4,TGTGCCACTAGCAGCTATAGGGGCGAGGGTCGAGCCAAAAACATTCAGTACTTC,CATSSYRGEGRAKNIQYF
TRBV21-1,-,-,TRBJ2-6,TGTGCCAGCAGCTCCGTCAGGGTCGCCAACGTCCTGACTTTC,CASSSVRVANVLTF
TRBV7-9,-,-,TRBJ1-1,TGTGCCATGAGGGGTTTGAGCACTGAAGCTTTCTTT,CAMRGLSTEAFF
TRBV19,-,-,TRBJ2-7,TGTGCCAGTAGCGTCAGGGGTGGAGGATCCGAGCAGTACTTC,CASSVRGGGSEQYF
TRBV20-1,TRBD1,-,TRBJ1-3,TGCAGTGCTAGGGGGGGGACAGGGACTGGAAACACCATATATTTT,CSARGGTGTGNTIYF
TRBV10-3,-,-,TRBJ1-4,TGTGCCATCAGTGAGTCCACGGATAATGAAAAACTGTTTTTT,CAISESTDNEKLFF
TRBV12-3/TRBV12-4,-,-,TRBJ2-1,TGTGCCAGCAGTTTGGGGCAGGGGGGTATGGGGCAGTTCTTC,CASSLGQGGMGQFF
TRBV6-1,TRBD1,-,TRBJ1-2,TGTGCCAGCAGTACAGGGGTGCGCGGCTATGGCTACACCTTC,CASSTGVRGYGYTF
TRBV19,TRBD1,few,TRBJ1-4,TGTGCCAGTAGTTTCAAAGGACAGGGAACGGAAAAACTGTTTTTT,CASSFKGQGTEKLFF
TRBV5-1,TRBD1,-,TRBJ1-4,TGCGCCAGCAGCTCCACCGGGACAGGAGCTGAAAAACTGTTTTTT,CASSSTGTGAEKLFF
TRBV12-3/TRBV12-4,-,-,TRBJ1-2,TGTGCCAGCAGTTTCGGACGGTTCAGGGGCTACACCTTC,CASSFGRFRGYTF
TRBV12-3/TRBV12-4,-,few,TRBJ2-7,TGTGCCAGCAGTTTAAGGGGGGCCTCCGAGCAGTACTTC,CASSLRGASEQYF
TRBV29-1,TRBD2,-,TRBJ2-1,TGCAGCGTTGAATCCCTAGCGGGGGATTACAATGAGCAGTTCTTC,CSVESLAGDYNEQFF
TRBV15,-,few,TRBJ2-7,TGTGCCACCAGCACCTACCTTGGGGGCTCGAGCTCCTACGAGCAGTACTTC,CATSTYLGGSSSYEQYF
TRBV13,-,-,TRBJ2-4,TGTGCCAGCAGCTTAGGCCAGAGTATTCAGTACTTC,CASSLGQSIQYF
TRBV15,-,-,TRBJ1-4,TGTGCCACCAGCGTCGCCTCACTAACTGAAAAACTGTTTTTT,CATSVASLTEKLFF
TRBV9,-,-,TRBJ1-5,TGTGCCAGCAGCGTAGGAGGGTACCAGCCCCAGCATTTT,CASSVGGYQPQHF
TRBV30,TRBD2,-,TRBJ2-3,TGTGTCTGGAGACTAGCGGGGGGCACAGATACGCAGTATTTT,CVWRLAGGTDTQYF
TRBV27,-,once,TRBJ2-3,TGTGCCAGCAGTTTCACAGAACCACAGAGCACAGATACGCAGTATTTT,CASSFTEPQSTDTQYF
TRBV3-1,-,-,TRBJ2-7,TGTGCCAGCAGCCAAGGACTACTCTCCTACGAGCAGTACTTC,CASSQGLLSYEQYF
TRBV7-9,-,-,TRBJ2-5,TGTGCCAGCAGCTTAGGCCGGGTCCCACCATCTCGGGAGACCCAGTACTTC,CASSLGRVPPSRETQYF
TRBV7-8,-,-,TRBJ2-5,TGTGCCAGCAGCTTAGAGCAGGGCTGGGGAGAGACCCAGTACTTC,CASSLEQGWGETQYF
TRBV29-1,TRBD1,few,TRBJ1-2,TGCAGCGTGGCAGGGGGCAACTATGGCTACACCTTC,CSVAGGNYGYTF
TRBV4-1,-,-,TRBJ2-1,TGCGCCAGCAGCCAAGTGGGGGTCTCATCGGAAGAGCAGTTCTTC,CASSQVGVSSEEQFF
TRBV13,-,-,TRBJ2-5,TGTGCCAGCAGCCCAACCCTGGGAAGTCCGCTCCAGGAGACCCAGTACTTC,CASSPTLGSPLQETQYF
TRBV7-2,TRBD2,-,TRBJ2-1,TGTGCCAGCAGCTTCCGGACTAGCGTAGACAATGAGCAGTTCTTC,CASSFRTSVDNEQFF
TRBV5-1,-,few,TRBJ2-5,TGCGCCAGCAGTCCTCCGCCAGGCCCTGCTAGATTC,CASSPPPGPARF
TRBV15,-,few,TRBJ2-1,TGTGCCACCACCGATAGGAGGTCTATCAATGAGCAGTTCTTC,CATTDRRSINEQFF
TRBV7-6,-,-,TRBJ2-5,TGTGCCAGCAGCTTAACTGGCCACGAGACCCAGTACTTC,CASSLTGHETQYF
TRBV15,-,-,TRBJ1-2,TGTGCCACCAGCAGAGAGTCTGGGAACGGCTACACCTTC,CATSRESGNGYTF
TRBV2,TRBD2,few,TRBJ2-7,TGTGCCAGCAGTGGAGCGGGGTCCTCGACGGTTTCCGAGCAGTACTTC,CASSGAGSSTVSEQYF
TRBV2,-,-,TRBJ1-4,TGTGCCAGCCAACAGGCCCGGGAAAAACTGTTTTTT,CASQQAREKLFF